This TCR beta chain was recovered during a study of beta chain features in type 1 diabetes (dated by TCRdb to the late 2010s). Some background on the complete study: No differences in mean age, gender distribution, total cell number or subset yield were found between patients and healthy donors. A total of 85 million to 110 million sorted cells were examined across all samples, and RNA yield correlated strongly with the number of cells per subset. In the study, TCRB repertoires of sorted circulating CD4+ T cell subsets from recently diagnosed type 1 diabetes patients were compared with those of matched healthy donors. Naive and central memory subsets were obtained from all 30 or so donors, but regulatory and stem cell-like memory subsets were isolated from only 8 patients and roughly eight healthy donors. Overall results and qualifications from the work: Shorter templates might be favored by PCR, yet because patient and control samples were amplified and corrected together, any such skew would affect both groups equally. Because small numbers of individuals were included in the HLA sub-analyses, any influence of HLA type on TCRB rearrangement was left unresolved. Sequencing cDNA rather than genomic DNA could over-represent highly expressing activated cells, although activation and CD3 levels did not differ between groups. Naive, central memory and regulatory TCRB repertoires appeared to be more similar among patients than among healthy donors. Type 1 diabetes patients showed a moderate but significant shortening of TCRB CDR3 length in all four CD4+ subsets. At VDJ recombination sites, patients with type 1 diabetes made fewer insertions and deleted more nucleotides, a pattern implying thymic rearrangement abnormalities.

All of the isolated RNA was reverse transcribed with the High Capacity cDNA Reverse Transcription Kit, so expressed TCRB transcripts were sequenced. Naive, central memory and regulatory T cell samples underwent deep immunoSEQ sequencing, averaging about 3.5 million total reads per sample. After sorted cells were lysed in RLT buffer, RNA was extracted with DNase-treated RNeasy Micro or Mini kits, with the choice depending on cell number. Each cell subset was processed separately to prevent cross-contamination, with patient and healthy donor samples processed together. TCRB sequences were amplified from cDNA with the immunoSEQ multiplex PCR, producing 87-bp fragments spanning the CDR3 region. Amplicons were sequenced on the Illumina HiSeq platform. In the authors' own workflow: Synthetic template baselines were used to correct PCR bias computationally, reads within Hamming distance 2 were collapsed, and singletons that could not be merged were discarded. Reads were aligned to IMGT to assign V, D and J genes, CDR3 length, and insertions or deletions at six rearrangement sites. Within each subset, clonotype counts were normalized to sorted cell number, and only after that were true diversity and Gini coefficients computed with the tcR R package. Repertoire sharing was quantified using the overlap coefficient calculated on TCRB nucleotide sequences. TCRdb re-hosts the immuneACCESS table, in-frame sequences only. Its copies lack some clones; in the studies checked, an unresolved V gene accounts for under half of them, and the cause for the rest is not known. The V and J calls and clone size come from that table; D and trimming were worked out from the DNA. Counted in this sample were fewer than 350,000 clones; 7% to 9% of them appeared once. The ten biggest clones cover roughly 1% of the sample.

This clone was detected a few times. No cognate antigen has been identified for it. The record has no base qualities; no much larger clone is one base away. Each donor gave one peripheral blood draw, averaging about 120 mL, which was collected into heparinised tubes. A BD FACSAria II was used to sort naive, central memory, regulatory and stem cell-like memory CD4+ T cells with a panel that included CD45RO, CCR7, CD25, CD127, CD95 and CD27. Every sorted population had a purity above 95%. Right away, PBMCs were isolated by Lymphoprep density gradient centrifugation and were stained directly, with no culture step. To minimize batch effects, samples were stained and sorted in pairs, one healthy donor with one patient per experiment. Compared with germline, V lacks 2 bases and J lacks 3 bases; bases without a gene match: 1. From its cysteine to its phenylalanine, the CDR3 spans 15 amino acids. Only the CDR3 DNA stays, 45 bases, in frame from base 1. CDR1 and CDR2, per the germline V gene, are SGHRS and YFSETQ.

The TCR originated in a woman between 18 and 30 years old in good health. The sequenced sample consisted of central memory CD4+ T cells from blood. The rearranged chain carries TRBV5-1 and TRBJ2-3; TRBD2 fits 12 bases in the junction. The sequence in DNA is TGCGCCAGCAGCTTCGGGACTAGCGGGACAGATACGCAGTATTTT. Its protein reads: CASSFGTSGTDTQYF. Where the CDR3 stops, the reference TRBV5-1 and TRBJ2-3 genes take over; the full variable domain is KAGVTQTPRYLIKTRGQQVTLSCSPISGHRSVSWYQQTPGQGLQFLFEYFSETQRNKGNFPGRFSGRQFSNSRSEMNVSTLELGDSALYLCASSFGTSGTDTQYFGPGTRLTVL.